This note documents a single T cell receptor beta chain sequence. What it recognizes is unknown. The study ran its PCR with 60 Vbeta and 13 Jbeta primers. Data came from immunoSEQ multiplex PCR; TCRdb stores just in-frame clones and leaves some out. The repertoire holds over 100,000 clones, with about 70% as singletons. V shed 1 base and J shed 1 base, with 11 bases lying between them. The CDR3 contains 16 residues. Germline CDR1 SGHTA, CDR2 FQGNSA. This entry comes from a study of cytomegalovirus exposure and HLA in healthy donors. Study at large: Earlier results showed approximately 120 million unique TCR beta sequences derived from roughly 180 million T cells. General study points: TCR beta sequences numbering fewer than 20,000 were associated with HLA alleles at 0.05 false discovery rate in a later analysis.

This sequence originates from a man in his thirties or forties in good health and CMV-seropositive. Sequencing was carried out using PBMCs. The J gene is TRBJ1-5, the V gene TRBV7-2, with D hard to call. The DNA of the CDR3 is TGTGCCAGCAGCTTAGATGGAGGGAAGAGCAATCAGCCCCAGCATTTT. The encoded protein is CASSLDGGKSNQPQHF.